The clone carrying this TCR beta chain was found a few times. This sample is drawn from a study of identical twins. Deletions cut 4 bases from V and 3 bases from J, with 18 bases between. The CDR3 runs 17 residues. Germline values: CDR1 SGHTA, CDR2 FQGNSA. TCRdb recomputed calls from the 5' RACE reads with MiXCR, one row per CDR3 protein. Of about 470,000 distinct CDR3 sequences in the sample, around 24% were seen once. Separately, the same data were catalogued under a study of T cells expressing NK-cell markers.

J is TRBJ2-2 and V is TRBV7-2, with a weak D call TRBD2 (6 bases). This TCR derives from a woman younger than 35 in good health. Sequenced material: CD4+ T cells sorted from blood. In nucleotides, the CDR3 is TGTGCCAGCAGCTCCCCGCCAACGGGACTGGACACCGGGGAGCTGTTTTTT. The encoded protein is CASSSPPTGLDTGELFF. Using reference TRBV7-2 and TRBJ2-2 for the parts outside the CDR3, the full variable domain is GAGVSQSPSNKVTEKGKDVELRCDPISGHTALYWYRQSLGQGLEFLIYFQGNSAPDKSGLPSDRFSAERTGGSVSTLTIQRTQQEDSAVYLCASSSPPTGLDTGELFFGEGSRLTVL.